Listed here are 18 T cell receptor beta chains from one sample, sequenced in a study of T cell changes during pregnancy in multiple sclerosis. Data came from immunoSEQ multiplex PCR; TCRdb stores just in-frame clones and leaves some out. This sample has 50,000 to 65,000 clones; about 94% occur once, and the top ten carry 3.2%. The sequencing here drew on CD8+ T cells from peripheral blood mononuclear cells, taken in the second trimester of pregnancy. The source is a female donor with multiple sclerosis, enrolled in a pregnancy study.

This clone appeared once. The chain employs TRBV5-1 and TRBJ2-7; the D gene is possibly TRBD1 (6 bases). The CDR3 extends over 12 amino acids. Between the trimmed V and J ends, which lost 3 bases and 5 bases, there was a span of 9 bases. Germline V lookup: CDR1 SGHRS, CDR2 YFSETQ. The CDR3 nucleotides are TGCGCCAGCAGCTGGGGGCCGAACGAGCAGTACTTC. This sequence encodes CASSWGPNEQYF.

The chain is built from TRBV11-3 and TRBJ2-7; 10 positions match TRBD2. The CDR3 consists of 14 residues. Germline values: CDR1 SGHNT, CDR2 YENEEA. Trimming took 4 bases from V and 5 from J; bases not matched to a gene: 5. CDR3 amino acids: CASSSGLAADEQYF. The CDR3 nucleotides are TGTGCCAGCAGCTCCGGACTAGCGGCCGACGAGCAGTACTTC.

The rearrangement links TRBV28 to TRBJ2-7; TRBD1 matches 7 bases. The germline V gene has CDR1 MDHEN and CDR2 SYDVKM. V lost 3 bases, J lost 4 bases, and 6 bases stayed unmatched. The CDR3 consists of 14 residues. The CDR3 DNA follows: TGTGCCAGCAGTTTCGACAGGGCTACTTACGAGCAGTACTTC. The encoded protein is CASSFDRATYEQYF.

CDR3 sequence: CASSEARQGPYEQYF. CDR3 nucleotide sequence: TGCGCCAGCAGCGAAGCCCGCCAGGGTCCCTACGAGCAGTACTTC. This chain uses TRBV4-1 with TRBJ2-7; D is possibly TRBD1 (5 bases). Germline values: CDR1 MGHRA, CDR2 YSYEKL. V lost 5 bases and J 2 bases, leaving 16 bases between the germline ends. The CDR3 runs to 15 residues.

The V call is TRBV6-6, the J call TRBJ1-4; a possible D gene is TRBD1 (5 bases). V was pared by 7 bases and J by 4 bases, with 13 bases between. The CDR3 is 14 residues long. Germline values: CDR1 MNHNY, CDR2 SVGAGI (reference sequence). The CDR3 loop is CASNDGGYNEKLFF. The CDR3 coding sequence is TGTGCCAGCAATGACGGGGGGTATAATGAAAAACTGTTTTTT.

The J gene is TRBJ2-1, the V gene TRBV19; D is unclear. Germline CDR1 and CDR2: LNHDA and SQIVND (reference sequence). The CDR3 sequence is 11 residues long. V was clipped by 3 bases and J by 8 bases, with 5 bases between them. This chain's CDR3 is CASSMSDEQFF. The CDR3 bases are TGTGCCAGTAGTATGTCGGATGAGCAGTTCTTC.

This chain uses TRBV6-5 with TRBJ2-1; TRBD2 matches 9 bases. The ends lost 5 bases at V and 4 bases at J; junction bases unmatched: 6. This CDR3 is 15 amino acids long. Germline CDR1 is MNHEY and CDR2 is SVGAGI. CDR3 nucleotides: TGTGCCAGCAGTCCTGTTAGCGGGGGTTACAATGAGCAGTTCTTC. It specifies CASSPVSGGYNEQFF.

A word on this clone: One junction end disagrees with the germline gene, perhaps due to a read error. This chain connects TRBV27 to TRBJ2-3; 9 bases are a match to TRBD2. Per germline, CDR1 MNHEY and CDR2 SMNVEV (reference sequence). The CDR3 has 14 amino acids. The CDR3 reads CASTSGTSKDTQYF. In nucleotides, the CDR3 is TGTGCCAGCACCTCGGGGACTAGCAAAGATACGCAGTATTTT.

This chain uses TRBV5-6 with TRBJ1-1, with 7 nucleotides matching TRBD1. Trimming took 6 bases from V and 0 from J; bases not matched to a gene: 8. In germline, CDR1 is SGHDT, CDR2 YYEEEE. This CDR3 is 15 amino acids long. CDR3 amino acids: CASIARTGMNTEAFF. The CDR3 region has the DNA TGTGCCAGCATCGCAAGGACAGGTATGAACACTGAAGCTTTCTTT.

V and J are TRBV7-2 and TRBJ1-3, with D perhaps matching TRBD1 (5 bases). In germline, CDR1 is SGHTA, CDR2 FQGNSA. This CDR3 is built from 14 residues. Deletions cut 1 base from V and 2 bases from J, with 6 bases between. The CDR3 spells CASSLGGAGNTIYF. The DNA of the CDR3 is TGTGCCAGCAGCTTAGGGGGGGCTGGAAACACCATATATTTT.

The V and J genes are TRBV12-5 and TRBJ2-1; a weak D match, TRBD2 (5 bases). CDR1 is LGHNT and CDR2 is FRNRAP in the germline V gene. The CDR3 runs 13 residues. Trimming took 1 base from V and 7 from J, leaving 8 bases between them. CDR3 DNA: TGTGCTAGTGGTTTGGGGAGCGGAAATGAGCAGTTCTTC. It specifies CASGLGSGNEQFF.

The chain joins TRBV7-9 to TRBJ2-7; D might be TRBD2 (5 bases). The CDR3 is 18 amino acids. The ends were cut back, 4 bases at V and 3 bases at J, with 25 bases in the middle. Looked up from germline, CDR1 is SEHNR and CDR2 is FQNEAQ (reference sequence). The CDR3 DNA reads TGTGCCAGCAGCTCGACGTCCTCGTTTCAGCGGACCCACTACGAGCAGTACTTC. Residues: CASSSTSSFQRTHYEQYF.

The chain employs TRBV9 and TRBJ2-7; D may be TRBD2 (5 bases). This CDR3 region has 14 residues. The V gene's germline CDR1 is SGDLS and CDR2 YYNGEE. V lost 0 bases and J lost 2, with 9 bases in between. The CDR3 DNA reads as TGTGCCAGCAGCGTAGGGACGGGGACCTACGAGCAGTACTTC. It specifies CASSVGTGTYEQYF.

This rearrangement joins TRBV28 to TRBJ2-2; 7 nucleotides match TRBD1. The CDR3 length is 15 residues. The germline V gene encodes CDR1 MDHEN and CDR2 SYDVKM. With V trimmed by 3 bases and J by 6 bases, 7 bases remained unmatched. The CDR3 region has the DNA TGTGCCAGCAGTTTTAGGGGGCTTGGCGCCGGGGAGCTGTTTTTT. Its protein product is CASSFRGLGAGELFF.

For the CDR3, the DNA is TGCGCCAGCGCCTCGGGGTACGAGCAGTACTTC. Its protein is CASASGYEQYF. The genes are TRBV5-1 and TRBJ2-7, with D possibly TRBD2 on 5 matching bases. This CDR3 spans 11 amino acids. The germline V gene encodes CDR1 SGHRS and CDR2 YFSETQ. Trimming removed 7 bases from V and 4 bases from J, with 9 bases in between.

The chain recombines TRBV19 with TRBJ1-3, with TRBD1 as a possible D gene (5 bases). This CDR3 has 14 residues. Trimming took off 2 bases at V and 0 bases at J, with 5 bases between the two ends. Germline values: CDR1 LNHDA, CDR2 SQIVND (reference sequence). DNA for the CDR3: TGTGCCAGTAGTATAACAGGCTCTGGAAACACCATATATTTT. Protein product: CASSITGSGNTIYF.

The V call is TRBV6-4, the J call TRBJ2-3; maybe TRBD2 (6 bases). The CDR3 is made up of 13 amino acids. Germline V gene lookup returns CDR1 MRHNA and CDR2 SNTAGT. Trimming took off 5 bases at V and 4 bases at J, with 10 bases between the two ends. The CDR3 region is CASSYRGADTQYF. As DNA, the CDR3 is TGTGCCAGCAGTTACCGCGGGGCAGATACGCAGTATTTT.

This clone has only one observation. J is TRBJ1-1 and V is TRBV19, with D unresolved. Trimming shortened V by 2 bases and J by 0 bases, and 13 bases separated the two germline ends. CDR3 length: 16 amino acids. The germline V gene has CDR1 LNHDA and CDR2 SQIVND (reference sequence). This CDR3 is CASSIMGHNMNTEAFF. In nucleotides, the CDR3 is TGTGCCAGTAGTATAATGGGCCACAACATGAACACTGAAGCTTTCTTT.